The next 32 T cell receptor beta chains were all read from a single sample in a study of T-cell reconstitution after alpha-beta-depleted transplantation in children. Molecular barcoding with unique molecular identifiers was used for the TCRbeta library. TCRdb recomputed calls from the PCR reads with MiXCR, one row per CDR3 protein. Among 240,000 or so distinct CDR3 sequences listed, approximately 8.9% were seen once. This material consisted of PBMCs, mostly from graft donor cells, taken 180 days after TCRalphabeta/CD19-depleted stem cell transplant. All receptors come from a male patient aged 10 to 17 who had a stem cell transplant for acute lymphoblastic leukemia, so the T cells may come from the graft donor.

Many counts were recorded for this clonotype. Here the CDR3 DNA reads TGTGCCAGCAGTTACATAAGTCGGGCCGATGGCTACACCTTC. This codes for CASSYISRADGYTF. The chain uses TRBV6-5 and TRBJ1-2, with unresolved D. The CDR3 has 14 residues. Germline lookup yields CDR1 MNHEY and CDR2 SVGAGI. Between the trimmed V and J ends, which lost 2 bases and 6 bases, there was a span of 13 bases.

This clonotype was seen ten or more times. The CDR3 DNA sequence: TGTGCCAGCAGTCTGGACAATTACGAGCAGTACTTC. Translated: CASSLDNYEQYF. The rearrangement joins TRBV7-9 to TRBJ2-7; D is possibly TRBD1 (5 bases). The CDR3 loop spans 12 amino acids. In germline, CDR1 is SEHNR, CDR2 FQNEAQ (reference sequence). With 6 bases removed from V and 4 bases from J, the gap between germline ends came to 10 bases.

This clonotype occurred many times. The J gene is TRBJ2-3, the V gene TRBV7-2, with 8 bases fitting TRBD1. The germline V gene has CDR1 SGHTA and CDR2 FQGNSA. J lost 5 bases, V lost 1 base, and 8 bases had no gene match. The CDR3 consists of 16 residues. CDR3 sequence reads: CASSLVPDRVRDTQYF. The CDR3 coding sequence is TGTGCCAGCAGCTTAGTCCCGGACAGGGTTAGAGATACGCAGTATTTT.

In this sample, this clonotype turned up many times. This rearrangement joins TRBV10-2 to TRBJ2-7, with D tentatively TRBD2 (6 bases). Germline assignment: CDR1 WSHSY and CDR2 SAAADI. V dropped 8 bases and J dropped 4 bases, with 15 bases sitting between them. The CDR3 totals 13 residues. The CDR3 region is CASGSSAFYEQYF. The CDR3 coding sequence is TGCGCCAGCGGGTCTAGCGCCTTTTACGAGCAGTACTTC.

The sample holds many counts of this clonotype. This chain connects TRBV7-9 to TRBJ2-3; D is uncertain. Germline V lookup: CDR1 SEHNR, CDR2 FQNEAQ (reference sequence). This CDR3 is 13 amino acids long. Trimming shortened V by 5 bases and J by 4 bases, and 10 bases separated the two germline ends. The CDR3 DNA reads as TGTGCCAGCAGCGGGTGGGCCCCAGATACGCAGTATTTT. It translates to CASSGWAPDTQYF.

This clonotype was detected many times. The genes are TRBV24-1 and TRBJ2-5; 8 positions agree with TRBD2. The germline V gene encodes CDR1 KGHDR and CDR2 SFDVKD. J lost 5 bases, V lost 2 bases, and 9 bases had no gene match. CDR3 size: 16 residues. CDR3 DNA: TGTGCCACCAGTGATTCAACGGGAGGGCCCAGGGAGACCCAGTACTTC. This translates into CATSDSTGGPRETQYF.

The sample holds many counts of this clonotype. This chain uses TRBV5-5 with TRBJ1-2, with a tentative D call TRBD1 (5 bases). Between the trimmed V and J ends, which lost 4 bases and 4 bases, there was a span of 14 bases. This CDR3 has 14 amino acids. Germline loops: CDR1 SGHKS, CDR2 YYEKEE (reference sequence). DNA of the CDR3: TGTGCCAGCAGCCTGGGGCAAGTAGGCTATGGCTACACCTTC. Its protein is CASSLGQVGYGYTF.

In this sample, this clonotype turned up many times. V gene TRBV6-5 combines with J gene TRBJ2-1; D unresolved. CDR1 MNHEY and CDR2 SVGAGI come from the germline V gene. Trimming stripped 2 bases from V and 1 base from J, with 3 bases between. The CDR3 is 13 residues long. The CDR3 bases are TGTGCCAGCAGTTACCGGTCCTACAATGAGCAGTTCTTC. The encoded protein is CASSYRSYNEQFF.

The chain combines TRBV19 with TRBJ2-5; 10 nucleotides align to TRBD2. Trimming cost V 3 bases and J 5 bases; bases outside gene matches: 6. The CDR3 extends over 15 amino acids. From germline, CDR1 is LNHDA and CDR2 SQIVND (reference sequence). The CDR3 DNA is TGTGCCAGTAGTATCTGGCTAGCGGGAGTGGAGACCCAGTACTTC. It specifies CASSIWLAGVETQYF.

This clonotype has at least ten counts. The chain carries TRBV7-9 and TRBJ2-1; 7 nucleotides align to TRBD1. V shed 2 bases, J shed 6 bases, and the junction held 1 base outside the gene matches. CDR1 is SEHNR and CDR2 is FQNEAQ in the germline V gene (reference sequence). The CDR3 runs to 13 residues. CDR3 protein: CASSLRQGNEQFF. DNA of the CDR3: TGTGCCAGCAGCTTACGACAGGGCAATGAGCAGTTCTTC.

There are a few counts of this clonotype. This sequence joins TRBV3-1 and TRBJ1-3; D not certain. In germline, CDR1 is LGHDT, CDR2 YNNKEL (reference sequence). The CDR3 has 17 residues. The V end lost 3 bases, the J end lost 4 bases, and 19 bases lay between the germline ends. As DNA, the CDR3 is TGTGCCAGCAGCCAGGAAGAGATGGGCCCGCTGGGAAACACCATATATTTT. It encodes CASSQEEMGPLGNTIYF.

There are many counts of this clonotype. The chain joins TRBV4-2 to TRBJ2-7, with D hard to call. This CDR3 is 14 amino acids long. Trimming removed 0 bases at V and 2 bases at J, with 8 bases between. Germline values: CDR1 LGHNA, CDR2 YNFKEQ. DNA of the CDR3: TGTGCCAGCAGCCAAGAGGAACCAACCTACGAGCAGTACTTC. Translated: CASSQEEPTYEQYF.

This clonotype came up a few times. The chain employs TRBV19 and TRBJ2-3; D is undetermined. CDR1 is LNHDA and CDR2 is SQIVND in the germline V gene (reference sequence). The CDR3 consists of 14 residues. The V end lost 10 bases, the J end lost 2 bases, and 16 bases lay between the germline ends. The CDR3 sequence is CATSDRVFTDTQYF. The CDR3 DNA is TGTGCCACTTCGGACCGTGTCTTCACAGATACGCAGTATTTT. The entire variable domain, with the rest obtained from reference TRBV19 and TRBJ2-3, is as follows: DGGITQSPKYLFRKEGQNVTLSCEQNLNHDAMYWYRQDPGQGLRLIYYSQIVNDFQKGDIAEGYSVSREKKESFPLTVTSAQKNPTAFYLCATSDRVFTDTQYFGPGTRLTVL.

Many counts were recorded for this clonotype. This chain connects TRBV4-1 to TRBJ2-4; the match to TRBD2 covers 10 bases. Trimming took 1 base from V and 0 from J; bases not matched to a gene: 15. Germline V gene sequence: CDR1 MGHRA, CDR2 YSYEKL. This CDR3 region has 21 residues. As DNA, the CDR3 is TGCGCCAGCAGCCAAGTAGCGACTGGTAGCGGGGGGCAGCGAGCCAAAAACATTCAGTACTTC. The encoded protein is CASSQVATGSGGQRAKNIQYF.

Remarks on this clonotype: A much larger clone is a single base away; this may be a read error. For the CDR3, the DNA is TGTGCCAGCTGCCCCCTTCGACAGTACCAAGAGACCCAGTACTTC. Its translation: CASCPLRQYQETQYF. V is TRBV3-1 and J is TRBJ2-5, with a weak D call TRBD1 (5 bases). V dropped 8 bases and J dropped 0 bases, with 16 bases sitting between them. The germline CDR1 and CDR2 sequences are LGHDT and YNNKEL (reference sequence). This CDR3 has 15 residues.

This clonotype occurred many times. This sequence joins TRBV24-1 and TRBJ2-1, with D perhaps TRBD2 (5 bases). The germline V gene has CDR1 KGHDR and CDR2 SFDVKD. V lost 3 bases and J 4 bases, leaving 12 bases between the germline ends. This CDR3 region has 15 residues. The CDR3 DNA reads TGTGCCACCAGTGATCCGCGAGGCGGGTACAATGAGCAGTTCTTC. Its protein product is CATSDPRGGYNEQFF.

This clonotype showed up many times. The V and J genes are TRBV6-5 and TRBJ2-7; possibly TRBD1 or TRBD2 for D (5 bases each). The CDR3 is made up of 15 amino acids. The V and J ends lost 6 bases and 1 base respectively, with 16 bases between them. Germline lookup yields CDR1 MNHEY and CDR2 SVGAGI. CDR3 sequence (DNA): TGTGCCAGCAGCCCTTGGGGCACGGGGTCCTACGAGCAGTACTTC. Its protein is CASSPWGTGSYEQYF.

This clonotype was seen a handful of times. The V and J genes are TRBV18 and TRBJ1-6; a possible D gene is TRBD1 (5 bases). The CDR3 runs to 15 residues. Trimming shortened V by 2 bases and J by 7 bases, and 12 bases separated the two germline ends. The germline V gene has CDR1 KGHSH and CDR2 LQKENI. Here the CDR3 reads CASSPDRQGNSPLHF. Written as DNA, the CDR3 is TGTGCCAGCTCACCAGATAGGCAGGGAAATTCACCCCTCCACTTT.

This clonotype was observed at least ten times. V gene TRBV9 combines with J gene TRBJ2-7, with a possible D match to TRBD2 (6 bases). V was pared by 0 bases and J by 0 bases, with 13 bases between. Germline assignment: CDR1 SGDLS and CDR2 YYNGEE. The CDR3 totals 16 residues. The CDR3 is CASSVESEGFSYEQYF. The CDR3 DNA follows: TGTGCCAGCAGCGTAGAATCGGAGGGGTTCTCCTACGAGCAGTACTTC.

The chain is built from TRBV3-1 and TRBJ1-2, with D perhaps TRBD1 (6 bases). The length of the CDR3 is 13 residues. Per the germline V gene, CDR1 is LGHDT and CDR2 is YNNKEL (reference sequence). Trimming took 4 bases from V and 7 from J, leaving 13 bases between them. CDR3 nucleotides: TGTGCCAGCAGCCCTCGGGGGGCCGTTGGCTACACCTTC. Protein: CASSPRGAVGYTF.

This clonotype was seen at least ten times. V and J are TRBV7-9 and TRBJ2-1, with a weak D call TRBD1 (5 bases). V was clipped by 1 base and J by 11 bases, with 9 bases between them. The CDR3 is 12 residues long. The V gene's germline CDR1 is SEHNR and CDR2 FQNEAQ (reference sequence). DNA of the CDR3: TGTGCCAGCAGCTTAGACAGGTTTCAGCAGTTCTTC. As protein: CASSLDRFQQFF.

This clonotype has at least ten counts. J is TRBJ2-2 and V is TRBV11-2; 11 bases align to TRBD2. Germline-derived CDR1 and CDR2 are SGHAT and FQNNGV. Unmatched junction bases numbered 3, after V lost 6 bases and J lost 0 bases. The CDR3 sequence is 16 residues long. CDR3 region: CASRRLAGSNTGELFF. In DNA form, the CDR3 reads TGTGCCAGCAGGAGACTAGCGGGGTCGAACACCGGGGAGCTGTTTTTT.

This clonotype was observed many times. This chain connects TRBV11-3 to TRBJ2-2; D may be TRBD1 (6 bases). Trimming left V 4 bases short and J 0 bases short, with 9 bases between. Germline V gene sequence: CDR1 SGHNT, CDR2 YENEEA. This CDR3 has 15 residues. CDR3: CASSSHRANTGELFF. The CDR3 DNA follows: TGTGCCAGCAGCTCCCACAGGGCGAACACCGGGGAGCTGTTTTTT.

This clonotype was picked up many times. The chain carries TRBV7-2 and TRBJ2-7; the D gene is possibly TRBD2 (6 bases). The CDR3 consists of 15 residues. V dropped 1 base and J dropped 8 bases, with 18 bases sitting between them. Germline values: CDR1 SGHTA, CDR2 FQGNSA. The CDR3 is CASSLVGGSVHKQYF. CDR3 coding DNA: TGTGCCAGCAGCTTAGTCGGGGGTAGCGTCCATAAGCAGTACTTC.

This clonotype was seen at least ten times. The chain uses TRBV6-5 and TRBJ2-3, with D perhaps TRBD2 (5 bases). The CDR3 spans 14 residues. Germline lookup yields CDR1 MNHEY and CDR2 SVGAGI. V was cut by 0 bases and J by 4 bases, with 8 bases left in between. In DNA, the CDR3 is TGTGCCAGCAGTTACTCTCACGGGGCAGATACGCAGTATTTT. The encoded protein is CASSYSHGADTQYF.

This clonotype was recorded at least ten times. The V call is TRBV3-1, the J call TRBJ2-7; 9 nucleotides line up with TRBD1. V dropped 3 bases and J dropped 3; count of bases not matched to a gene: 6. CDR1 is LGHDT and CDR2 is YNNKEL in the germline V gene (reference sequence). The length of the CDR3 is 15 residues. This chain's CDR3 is CASSHRQGVIYEQYF. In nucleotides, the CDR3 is TGTGCCAGCAGCCATAGACAGGGGGTCATCTACGAGCAGTACTTC.

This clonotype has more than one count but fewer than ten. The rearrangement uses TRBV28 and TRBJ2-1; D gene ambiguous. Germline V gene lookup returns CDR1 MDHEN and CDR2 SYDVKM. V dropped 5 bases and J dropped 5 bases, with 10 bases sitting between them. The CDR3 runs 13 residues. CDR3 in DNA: TGTGCCAGCAGTCCGTTGCCCAACAATGAGCAGTTCTTC. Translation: CASSPLPNNEQFF.

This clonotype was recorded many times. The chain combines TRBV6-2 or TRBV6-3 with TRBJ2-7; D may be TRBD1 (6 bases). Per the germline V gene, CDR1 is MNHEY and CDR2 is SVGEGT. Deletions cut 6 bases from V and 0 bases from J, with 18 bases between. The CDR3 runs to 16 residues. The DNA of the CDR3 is TGTGCCAGCAGCTCCAATGGACAGTATATCTCCTACGAGCAGTACTTC. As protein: CASSSNGQYISYEQYF.

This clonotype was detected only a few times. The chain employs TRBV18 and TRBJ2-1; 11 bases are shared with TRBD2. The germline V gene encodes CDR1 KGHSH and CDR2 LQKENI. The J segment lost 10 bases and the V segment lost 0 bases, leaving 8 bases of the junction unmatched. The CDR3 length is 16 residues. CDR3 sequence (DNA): TGTGCCAGCTCACCACCGCCTAGCGGGGGGCTCCGGGAGCAGTTCTTC. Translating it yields CASSPPPSGGLREQFF. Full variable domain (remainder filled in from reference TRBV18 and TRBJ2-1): NAGVMQNPRHLVRRRGQEARLRCSPMKGHSHVYWYRQLPEEGLKFMVYLQKENIIDESGMPKERFSAEFPKEGPSILRIQQVVRGDSAAYFCASSPPPSGGLREQFFGPGTRLTVL.

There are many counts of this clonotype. The CDR3 region is CASSTGTSSNEQFF. CDR3 DNA: TGTGCCAGCAGCACCGGGACTAGCAGCAATGAGCAGTTCTTC. The rearrangement joins TRBV28 to TRBJ2-1; TRBD2 matches 9 bases. The CDR3 runs 14 residues. V trimming: 6 bases; J trimming: 6 bases; junction bases outside the gene matches: 6. Germline V gene sequence: CDR1 MDHEN, CDR2 SYDVKM.

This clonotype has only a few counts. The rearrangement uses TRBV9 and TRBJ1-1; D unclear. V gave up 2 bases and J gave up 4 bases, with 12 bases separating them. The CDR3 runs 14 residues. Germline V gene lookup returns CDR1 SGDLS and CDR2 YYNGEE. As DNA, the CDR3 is TGTGCCAGCAGCGTTGAGGGTGGGTTCACTGAAGCTTTCTTT. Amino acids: CASSVEGGFTEAFF.

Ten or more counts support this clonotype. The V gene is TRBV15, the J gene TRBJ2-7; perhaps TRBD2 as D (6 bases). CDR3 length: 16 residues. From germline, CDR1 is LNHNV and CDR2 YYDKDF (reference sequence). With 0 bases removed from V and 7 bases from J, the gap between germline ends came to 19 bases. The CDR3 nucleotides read TGTGCCACCAGCAGAGAAATCCCTAGCGCGTCTAGGGAGCAGTACTTC. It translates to CATSREIPSASREQYF. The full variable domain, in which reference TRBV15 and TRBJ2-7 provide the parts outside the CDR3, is DAMVIQNPRYQVTQFGKPVTLSCSQTLNHNVMYWYQQKSSQAPKLLFHYYDKDFNNEADTPDNFQSRRPNTSFCFLDIRSPGLGDTAMYLCATSREIPSASREQYFGPGTRLTVT.